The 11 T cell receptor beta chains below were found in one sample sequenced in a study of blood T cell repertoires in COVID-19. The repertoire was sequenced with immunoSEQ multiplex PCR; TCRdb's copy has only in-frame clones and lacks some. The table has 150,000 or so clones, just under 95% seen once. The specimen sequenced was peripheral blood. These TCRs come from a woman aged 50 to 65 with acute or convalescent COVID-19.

CDR3 protein: CATSGLDRVGGYTF. In nucleotides, the CDR3 is TGTGCCACCAGTGGCTTGGACAGGGTAGGTGGCTACACCTTC. The gene calls are TRBV24-1 and TRBJ1-2; 8 bases fit TRBD1. Germline values: CDR1 KGHDR, CDR2 SFDVKD. Trimming took 5 bases from V and 7 from J; bases not matched to a gene: 8. The CDR3 covers 14 residues.

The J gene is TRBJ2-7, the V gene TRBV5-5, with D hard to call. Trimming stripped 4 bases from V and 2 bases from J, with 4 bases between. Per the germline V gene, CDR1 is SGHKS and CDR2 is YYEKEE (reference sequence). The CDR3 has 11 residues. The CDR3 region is CASSITYEQYF. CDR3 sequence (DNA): TGTGCCAGCAGCATAACCTACGAGCAGTACTTC.

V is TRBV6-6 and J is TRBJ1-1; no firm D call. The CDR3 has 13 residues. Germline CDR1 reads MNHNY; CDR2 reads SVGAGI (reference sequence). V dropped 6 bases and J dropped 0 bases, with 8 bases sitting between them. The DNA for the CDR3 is TGTGCCAGCAGATTAGAGGTGAACACTGAAGCTTTCTTT. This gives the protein CASRLEVNTEAFF.

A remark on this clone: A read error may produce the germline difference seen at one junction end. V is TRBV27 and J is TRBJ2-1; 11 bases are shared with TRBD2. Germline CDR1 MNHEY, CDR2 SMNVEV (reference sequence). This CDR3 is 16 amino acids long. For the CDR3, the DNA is TGTGCTAGCAGTTTACTTACTAGCGGGAGCTACAATGAGCAGTTCTTC. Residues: CASSLLTSGSYNEQFF.

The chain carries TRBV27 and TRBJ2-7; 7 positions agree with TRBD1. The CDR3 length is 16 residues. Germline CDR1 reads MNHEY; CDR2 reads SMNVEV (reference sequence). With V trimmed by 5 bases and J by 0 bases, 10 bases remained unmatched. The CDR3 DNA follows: TGTGCCAGCAGTCCACATCCCCGGGACAGCTCCTACGAGCAGTACTTC. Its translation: CASSPHPRDSSYEQYF.

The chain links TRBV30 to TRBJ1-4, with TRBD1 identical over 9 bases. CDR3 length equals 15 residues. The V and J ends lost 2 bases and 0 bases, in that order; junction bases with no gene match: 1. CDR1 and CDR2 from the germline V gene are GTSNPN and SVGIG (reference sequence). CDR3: CAWSRDRATNEKLFF. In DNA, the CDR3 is TGTGCCTGGAGTCGGGACAGGGCAACTAATGAAAAACTGTTTTTT.

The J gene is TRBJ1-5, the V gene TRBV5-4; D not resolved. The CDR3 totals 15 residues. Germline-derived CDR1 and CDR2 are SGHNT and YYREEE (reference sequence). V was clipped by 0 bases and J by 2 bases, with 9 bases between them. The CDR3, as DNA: TGTGCCAGCAGCTTGGGAGGGAGGGGCAATCAGCCCCAGCATTTT. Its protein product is CASSLGGRGNQPQHF. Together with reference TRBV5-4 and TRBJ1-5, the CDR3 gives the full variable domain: ETGVTQSPTHLIKTRGQQVTLRCSSQSGHNTVSWYQQALGQGPQFIFQYYREEENGRGNFPPRFSGLQFPNYSSELNVNALELDDSALYLCASSLGGRGNQPQHFGDGTRLSIL.

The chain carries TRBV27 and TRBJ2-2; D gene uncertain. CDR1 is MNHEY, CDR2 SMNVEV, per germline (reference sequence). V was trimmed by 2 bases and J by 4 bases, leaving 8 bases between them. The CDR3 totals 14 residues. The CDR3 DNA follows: TGTGCCAGCAGTTTAAGGTCAGGCACCGGGGAGCTGTTTTTT. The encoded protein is CASSLRSGTGELFF.

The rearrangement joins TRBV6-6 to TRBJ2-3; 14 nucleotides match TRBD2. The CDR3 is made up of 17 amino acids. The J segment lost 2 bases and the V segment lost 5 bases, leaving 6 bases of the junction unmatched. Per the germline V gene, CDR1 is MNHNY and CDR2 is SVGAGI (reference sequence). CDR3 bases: TGTGCCAGCAGTCGCGGACTAGCGGGGGGTGACACAGATACGCAGTATTTT. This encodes CASSRGLAGGDTDTQYF.

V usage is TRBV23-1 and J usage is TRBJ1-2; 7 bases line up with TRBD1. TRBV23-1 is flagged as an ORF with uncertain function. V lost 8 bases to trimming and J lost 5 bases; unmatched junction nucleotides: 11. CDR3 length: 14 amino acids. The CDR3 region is CASRTGQNCYGYTF. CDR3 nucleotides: TGCGCCAGCCGGACGGGACAGAATTGTTATGGCTACACCTTC.

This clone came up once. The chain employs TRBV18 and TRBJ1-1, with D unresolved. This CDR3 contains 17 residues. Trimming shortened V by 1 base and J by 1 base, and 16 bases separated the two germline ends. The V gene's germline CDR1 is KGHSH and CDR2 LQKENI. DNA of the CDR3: TGTGCCAGCTCACCACAGAATTCGGCAGGTCCGAACACTGAAGCTTTCTTT. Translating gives CASSPQNSAGPNTEAFF.